Detailed here is one TCR beta chain. Its target is unknown. This sample was included in a study of blood T cells in healthy people across ages. Study outcomes and limitations: As naive T cell percentage varied, TCR beta diversity correlated strongly with it.

The authors ran a second PCR of about 7 to 11 cycles using a sample-barcoded 5' primer and a J-beta primer mix. Tagging of each cDNA molecule was performed by a template-switch adaptor with 12 random nucleotides. TCRdb fed the 5' RACE reads into MiXCR, producing one record per CDR3 protein. The sample holds approximately 680,000 distinct CDR3 sequences; roughly 32% are singletons and the top ten take approximately 15%. This receptor was taken from a woman at least 80 years old in good health. Sequenced sample: blood.

The DNA for the CDR3 is TGTGCCAGCAGCCCCATGGGGGAATCGGACATTCAGTACTTC. Amino acids: CASSPMGESDIQYF. The chain combines TRBV9 with TRBJ2-4; D is perhaps TRBD1 or TRBD2 (5 bases each). The germline CDR1 and CDR2 sequences are SGDLS and YYNGEE. V lost 4 bases and J lost 8, with 16 bases in between. This CDR3 has 14 residues.